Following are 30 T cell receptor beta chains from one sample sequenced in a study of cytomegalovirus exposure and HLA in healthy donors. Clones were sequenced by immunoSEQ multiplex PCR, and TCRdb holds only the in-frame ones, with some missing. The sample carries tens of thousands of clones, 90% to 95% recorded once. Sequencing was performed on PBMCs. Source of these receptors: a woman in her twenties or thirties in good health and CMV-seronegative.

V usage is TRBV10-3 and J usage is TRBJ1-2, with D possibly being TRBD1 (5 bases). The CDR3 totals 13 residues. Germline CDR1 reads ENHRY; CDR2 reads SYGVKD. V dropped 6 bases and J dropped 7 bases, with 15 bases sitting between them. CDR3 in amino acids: CAIRTGGSGGYTF. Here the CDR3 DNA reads TGTGCCATCAGGACGGGGGGGTCCGGTGGCTACACCTTC.

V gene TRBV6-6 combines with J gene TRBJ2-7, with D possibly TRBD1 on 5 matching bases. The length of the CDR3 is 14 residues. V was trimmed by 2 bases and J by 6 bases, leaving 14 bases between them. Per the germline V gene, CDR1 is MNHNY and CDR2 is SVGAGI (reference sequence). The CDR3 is CASSYRGSVGEQYF. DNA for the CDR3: TGTGCCAGCAGTTACAGGGGTAGTGTGGGCGAGCAGTACTTC.

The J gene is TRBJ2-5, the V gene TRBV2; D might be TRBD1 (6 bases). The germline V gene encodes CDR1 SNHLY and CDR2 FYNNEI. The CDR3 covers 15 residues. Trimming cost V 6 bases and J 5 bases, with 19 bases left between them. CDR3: CASSNTGFAGETQYF. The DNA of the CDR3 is TGTGCCAGCAGCAATACAGGGTTCGCCGGCGAGACCCAGTACTTC.

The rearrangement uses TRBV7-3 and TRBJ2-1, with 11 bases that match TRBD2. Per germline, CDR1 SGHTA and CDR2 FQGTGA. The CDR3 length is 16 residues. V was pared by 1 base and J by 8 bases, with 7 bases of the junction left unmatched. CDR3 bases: TGTGCCAGCAGCTTAAGGGAAATGACTAGCGGGGATGAGCAGTTCTTC. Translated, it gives CASSLREMTSGDEQFF.

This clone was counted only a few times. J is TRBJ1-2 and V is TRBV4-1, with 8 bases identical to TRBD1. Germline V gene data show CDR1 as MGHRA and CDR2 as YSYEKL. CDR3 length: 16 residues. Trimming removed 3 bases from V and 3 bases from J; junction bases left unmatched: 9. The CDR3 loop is CASSQIGQGFHYGYTF. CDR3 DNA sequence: TGCGCCAGCAGCCAGATCGGACAGGGATTTCACTATGGCTACACCTTC.

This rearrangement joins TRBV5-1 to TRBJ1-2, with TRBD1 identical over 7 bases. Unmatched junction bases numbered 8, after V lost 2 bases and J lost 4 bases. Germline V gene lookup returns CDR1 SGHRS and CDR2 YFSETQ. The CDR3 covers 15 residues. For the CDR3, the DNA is TGCGCCAGCAGCTTAGGAGACAGGGAAGCCTATGGCTACACCTTC. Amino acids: CASSLGDREAYGYTF.

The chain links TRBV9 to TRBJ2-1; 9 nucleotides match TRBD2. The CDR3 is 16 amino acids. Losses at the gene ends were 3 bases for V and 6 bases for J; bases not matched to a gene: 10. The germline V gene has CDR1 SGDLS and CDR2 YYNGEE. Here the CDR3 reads CASSARGTSSGNEQFF. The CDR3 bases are TGTGCCAGCAGCGCCCGAGGGACTAGCTCCGGCAATGAGCAGTTCTTC. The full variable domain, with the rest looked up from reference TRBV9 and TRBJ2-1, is DSGVTQTPKHLITATGQRVTLRCSPRSGDLSVYWYQQSLDQGLQFLIQYYNGEERAKGNILERFSAQQFPDLHSELNLSSLELGDSALYFCASSARGTSSGNEQFFGPGTRLTVL.

The CDR3 bases are TGCAGCGTTGGACTAGCGGGAAGGGATACGCAGTATTTT. As protein: CSVGLAGRDTQYF. The chain combines TRBV29-1 with TRBJ2-3; the match to TRBD2 covers 11 bases. Germline V gene lookup returns CDR1 SQVTM and CDR2 ANQGSEA. J gave up 6 bases and V 4 bases, and 3 bases lay outside the gene matches. CDR3 length: 13 amino acids.

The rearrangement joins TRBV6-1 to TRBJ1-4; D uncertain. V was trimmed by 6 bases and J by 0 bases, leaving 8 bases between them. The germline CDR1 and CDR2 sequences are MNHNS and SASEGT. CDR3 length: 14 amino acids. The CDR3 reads CASRRLATNEKLFF. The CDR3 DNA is TGTGCCAGCAGGCGACTTGCAACTAATGAAAAACTGTTTTTT.

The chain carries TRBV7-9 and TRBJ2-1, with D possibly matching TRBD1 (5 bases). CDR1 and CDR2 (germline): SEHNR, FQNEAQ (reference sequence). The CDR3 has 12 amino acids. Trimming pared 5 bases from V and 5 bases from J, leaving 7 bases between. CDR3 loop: CASSQQDNEQFF. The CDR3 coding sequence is TGTGCCAGCAGCCAACAGGACAATGAGCAGTTCTTC.

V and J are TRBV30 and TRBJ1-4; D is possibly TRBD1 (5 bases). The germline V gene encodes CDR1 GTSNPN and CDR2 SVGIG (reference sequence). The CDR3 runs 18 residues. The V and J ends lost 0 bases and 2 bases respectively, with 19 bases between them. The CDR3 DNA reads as TGTGCCTGGAGTGTACGGCGGGGGACGGGGCGGACTAATGAAAAACTGTTTTTT. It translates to CAWSVRRGTGRTNEKLFF. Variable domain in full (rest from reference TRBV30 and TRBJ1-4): SQTIHQWPATLVQPVGSPLSLECTVEGTSNPNLYWYRQAAGRGLQLLFYSVGIGQISSEVPQNLSASRPQDRQFILSSKKLLLSDSGFYLCAWSVRRGTGRTNEKLFFGSGTQLSVL.

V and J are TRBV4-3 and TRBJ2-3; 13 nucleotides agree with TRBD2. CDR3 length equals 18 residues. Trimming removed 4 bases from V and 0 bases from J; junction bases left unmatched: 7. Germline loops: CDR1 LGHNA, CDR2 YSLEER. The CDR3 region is CASSRGLAGEISTDTQYF. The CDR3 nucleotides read TGCGCCAGCAGCCGAGGACTAGCGGGGGAAATCAGCACAGATACGCAGTATTTT.

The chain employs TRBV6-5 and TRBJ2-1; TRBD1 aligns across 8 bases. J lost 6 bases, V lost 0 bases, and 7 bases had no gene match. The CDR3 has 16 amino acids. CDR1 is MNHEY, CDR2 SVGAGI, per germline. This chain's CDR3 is CASSYSRQGAGNEQFF. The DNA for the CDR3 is TGTGCCAGCAGTTACTCGCGGCAGGGGGCAGGCAATGAGCAGTTCTTC.

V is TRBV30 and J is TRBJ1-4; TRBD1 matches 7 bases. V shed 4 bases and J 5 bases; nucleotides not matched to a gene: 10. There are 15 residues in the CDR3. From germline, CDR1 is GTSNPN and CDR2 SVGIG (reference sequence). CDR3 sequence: CAWTDQGVPNEKLFF. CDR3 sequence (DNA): TGTGCCTGGACTGATCAGGGGGTCCCCAATGAAAAACTGTTTTTT.

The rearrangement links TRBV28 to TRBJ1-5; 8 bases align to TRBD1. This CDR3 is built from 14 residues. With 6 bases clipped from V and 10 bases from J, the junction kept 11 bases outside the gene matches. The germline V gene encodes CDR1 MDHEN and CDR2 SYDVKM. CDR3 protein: CASRTGALISPQHF. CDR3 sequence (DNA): TGTGCCAGCAGGACAGGGGCCCTTATCAGCCCCCAGCATTTT.

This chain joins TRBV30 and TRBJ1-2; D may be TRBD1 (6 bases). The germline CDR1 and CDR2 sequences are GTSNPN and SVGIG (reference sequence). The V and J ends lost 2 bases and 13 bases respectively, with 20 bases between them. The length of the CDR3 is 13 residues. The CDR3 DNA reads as TGTGCCTGGAGTCATAATACAGGGTCAAGGAGCACCTTC. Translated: CAWSHNTGSRSTF.

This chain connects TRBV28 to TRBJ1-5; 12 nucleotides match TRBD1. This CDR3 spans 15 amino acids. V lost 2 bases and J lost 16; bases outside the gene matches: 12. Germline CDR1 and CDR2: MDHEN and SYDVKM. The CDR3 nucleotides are TGTGCCAGCAGTTTAACCGCGGGACAGGGGGCTGTTAGACATTTT. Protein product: CASSLTAGQGAVRHF.

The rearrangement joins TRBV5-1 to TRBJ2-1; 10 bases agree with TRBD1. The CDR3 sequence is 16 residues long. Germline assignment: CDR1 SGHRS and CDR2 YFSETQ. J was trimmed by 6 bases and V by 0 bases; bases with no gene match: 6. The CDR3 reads CASSLGPGQGSNEQFF. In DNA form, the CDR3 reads TGCGCCAGCAGCTTGGGGCCGGGACAGGGGAGCAATGAGCAGTTCTTC.

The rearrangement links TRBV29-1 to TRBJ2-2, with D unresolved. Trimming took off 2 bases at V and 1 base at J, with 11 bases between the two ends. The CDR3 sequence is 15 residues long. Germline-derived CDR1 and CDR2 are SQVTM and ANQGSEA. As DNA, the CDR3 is TGCAGCGTTGAACCCCCCCCGGGGAACACCGGGGAGCTGTTTTTT. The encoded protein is CSVEPPPGNTGELFF.

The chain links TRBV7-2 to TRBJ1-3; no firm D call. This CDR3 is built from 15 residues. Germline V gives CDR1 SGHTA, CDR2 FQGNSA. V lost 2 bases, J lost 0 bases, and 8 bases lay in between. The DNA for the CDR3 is TGTGCCAGCAGCTTATGGAGAGGCTCTGGAAACACCATATATTTT. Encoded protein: CASSLWRGSGNTIYF.

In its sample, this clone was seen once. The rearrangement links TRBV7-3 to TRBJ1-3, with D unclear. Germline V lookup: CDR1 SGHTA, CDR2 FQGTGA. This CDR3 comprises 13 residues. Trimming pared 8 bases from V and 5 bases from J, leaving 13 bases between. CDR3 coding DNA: TGTGCCAGCCAGCCGGGGAGGAGAAACACCATATATTTT. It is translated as CASQPGRRNTIYF.

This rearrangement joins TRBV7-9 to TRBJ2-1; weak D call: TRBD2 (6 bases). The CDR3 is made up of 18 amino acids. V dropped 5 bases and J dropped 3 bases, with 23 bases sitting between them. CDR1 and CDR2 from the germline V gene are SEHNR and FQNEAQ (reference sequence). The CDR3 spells CASSDRVLATNLYNEQFF. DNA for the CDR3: TGTGCCAGCAGCGACCGAGTACTAGCTACAAATCTCTACAATGAGCAGTTCTTC.

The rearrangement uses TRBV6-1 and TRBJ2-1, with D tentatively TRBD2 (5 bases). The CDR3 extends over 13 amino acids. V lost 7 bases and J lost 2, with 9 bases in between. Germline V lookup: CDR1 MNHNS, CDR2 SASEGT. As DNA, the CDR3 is TGTGCCAGCACTGCGGGTCCCTACAATGAGCAGTTCTTC. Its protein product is CASTAGPYNEQFF.

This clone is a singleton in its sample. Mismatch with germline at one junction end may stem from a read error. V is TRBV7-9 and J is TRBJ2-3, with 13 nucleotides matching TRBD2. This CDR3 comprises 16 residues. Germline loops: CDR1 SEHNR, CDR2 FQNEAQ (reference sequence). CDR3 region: CASSLLGTSGTATQYF. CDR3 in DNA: TGTGCCAGCAGCTTATTGGGGACTAGCGGGACAGCTACGCAGTATTTT.

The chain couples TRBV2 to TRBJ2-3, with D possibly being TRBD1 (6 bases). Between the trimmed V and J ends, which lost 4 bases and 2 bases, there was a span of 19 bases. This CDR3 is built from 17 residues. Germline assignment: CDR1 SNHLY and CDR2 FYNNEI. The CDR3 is CASSAYLRDTSTDTQYF. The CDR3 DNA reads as TGTGCCAGCAGTGCATATCTCCGGGACACCTCCACAGATACGCAGTATTTT. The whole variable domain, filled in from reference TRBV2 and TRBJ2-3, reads EPEVTQTPSHQVTQMGQEVILRCVPISNHLYFYWYRQILGQKVEFLVSFYNNEISEKSEIFDDQFSVERPDGSNFTLKIRSTKLEDSAMYFCASSAYLRDTSTDTQYFGPGTRLTVL.

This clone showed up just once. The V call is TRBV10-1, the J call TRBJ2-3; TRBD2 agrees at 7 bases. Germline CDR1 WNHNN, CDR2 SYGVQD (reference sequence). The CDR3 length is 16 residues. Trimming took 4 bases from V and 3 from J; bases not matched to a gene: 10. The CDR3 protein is CASSGPSGRRTDTQYF. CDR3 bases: TGCGCCAGCAGTGGGCCTAGCGGACGAAGGACAGATACGCAGTATTTT.

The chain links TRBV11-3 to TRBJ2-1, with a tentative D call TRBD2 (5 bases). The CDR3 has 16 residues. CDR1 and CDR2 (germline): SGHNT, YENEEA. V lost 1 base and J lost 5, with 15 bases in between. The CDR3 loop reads CASSLGWSLRDNEQFF. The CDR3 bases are TGTGCCAGCAGCTTAGGGTGGTCTCTGAGGGACAATGAGCAGTTCTTC. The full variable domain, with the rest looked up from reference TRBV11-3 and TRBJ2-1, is EAGVVQSPRYKIIEKKQPVAFWCNPISGHNTLYWYLQNLGQGPELLIRYENEEAVDDSQLPKDRFSAERLKGVDSTLKIQPAELGDSAVYLCASSLGWSLRDNEQFFGPGTRLTVL.

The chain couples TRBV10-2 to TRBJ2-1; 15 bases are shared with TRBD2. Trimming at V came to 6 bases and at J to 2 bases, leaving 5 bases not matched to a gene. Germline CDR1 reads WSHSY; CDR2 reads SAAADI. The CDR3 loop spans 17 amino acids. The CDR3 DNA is TGCGCCAGCAGGGGGACTAGCGGGAGGCCCACCTACAATGAGCAGTTCTTC. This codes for CASRGTSGRPTYNEQFF.

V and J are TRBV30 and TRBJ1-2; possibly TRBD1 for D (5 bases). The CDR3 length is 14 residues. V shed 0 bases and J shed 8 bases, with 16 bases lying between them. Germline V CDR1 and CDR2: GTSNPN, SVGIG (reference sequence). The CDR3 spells CAWSVVGAPSGYTF. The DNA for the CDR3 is TGTGCCTGGAGTGTTGTAGGGGCGCCGTCGGGCTACACCTTC. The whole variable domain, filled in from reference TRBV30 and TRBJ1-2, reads SQTIHQWPATLVQPVGSPLSLECTVEGTSNPNLYWYRQAAGRGLQLLFYSVGIGQISSEVPQNLSASRPQDRQFILSSKKLLLSDSGFYLCAWSVVGAPSGYTFGSGTRLTVV.

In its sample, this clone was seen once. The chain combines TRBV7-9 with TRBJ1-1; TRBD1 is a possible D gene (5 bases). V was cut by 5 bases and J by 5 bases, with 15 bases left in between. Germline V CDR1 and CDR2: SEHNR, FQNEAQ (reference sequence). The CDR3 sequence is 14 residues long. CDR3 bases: TGTGCCAGCAGCCCCGGGCAGGGCAGGACTGAAGCTTTCTTT. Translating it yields CASSPGQGRTEAFF. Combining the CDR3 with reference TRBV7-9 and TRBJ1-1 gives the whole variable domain DTGVSQNPRHKITKRGQNVTFRCDPISEHNRLYWYRQTLGQGPEFLTYFQNEAQLEKSRLLSDRFSAERPKGSFSTLEIQRTEQGDSAMYLCASSPGQGRTEAFFGQGTRLTVV.